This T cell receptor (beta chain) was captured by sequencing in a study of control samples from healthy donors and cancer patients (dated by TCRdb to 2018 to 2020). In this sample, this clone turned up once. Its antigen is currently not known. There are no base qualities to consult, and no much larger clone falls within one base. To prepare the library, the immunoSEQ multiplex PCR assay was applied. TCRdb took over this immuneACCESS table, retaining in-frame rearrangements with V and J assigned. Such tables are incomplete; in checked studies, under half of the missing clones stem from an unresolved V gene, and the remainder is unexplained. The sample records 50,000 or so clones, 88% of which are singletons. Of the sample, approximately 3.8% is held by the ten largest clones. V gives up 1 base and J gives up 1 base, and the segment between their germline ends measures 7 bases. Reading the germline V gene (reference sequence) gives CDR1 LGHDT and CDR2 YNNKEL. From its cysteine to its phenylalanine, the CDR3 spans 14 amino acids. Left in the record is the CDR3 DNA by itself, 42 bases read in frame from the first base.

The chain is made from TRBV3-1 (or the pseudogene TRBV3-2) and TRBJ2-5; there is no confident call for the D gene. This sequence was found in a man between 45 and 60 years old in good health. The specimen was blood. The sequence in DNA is TGTGCCAGCAGCCAAGGGGCATTCCAAGAGACCCAGTACTTC. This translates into CASSQGAFQETQYF.